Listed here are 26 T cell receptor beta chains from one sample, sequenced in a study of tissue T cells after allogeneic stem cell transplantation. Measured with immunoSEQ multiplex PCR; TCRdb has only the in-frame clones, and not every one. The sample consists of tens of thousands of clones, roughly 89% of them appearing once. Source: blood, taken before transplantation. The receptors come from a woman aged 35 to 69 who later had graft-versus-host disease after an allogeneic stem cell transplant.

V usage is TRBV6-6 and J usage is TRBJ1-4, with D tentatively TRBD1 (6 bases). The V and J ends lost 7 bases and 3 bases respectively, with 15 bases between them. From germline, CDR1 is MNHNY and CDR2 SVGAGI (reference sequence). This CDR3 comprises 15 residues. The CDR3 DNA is TGTGCCAGCATCAGGAGTCAGGGGCCTAATGAAAAACTGTTTTTT. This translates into CASIRSQGPNEKLFF.

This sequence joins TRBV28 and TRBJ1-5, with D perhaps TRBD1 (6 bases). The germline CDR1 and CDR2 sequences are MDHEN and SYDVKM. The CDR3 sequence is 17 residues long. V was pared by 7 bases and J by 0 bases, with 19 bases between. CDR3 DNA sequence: TGTGCCAGCAACGGGTGGGACAACCTCTATAGCAATCAGCCCCAGCATTTT. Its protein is CASNGWDNLYSNQPQHF. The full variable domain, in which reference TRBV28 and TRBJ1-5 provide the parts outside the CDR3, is DVKVTQSSRYLVKRTGEKVFLECVQDMDHENMFWYRQDPGLGLRLIYFSYDVKMKEKGDIPEGYSVSREKKERFSLILESASTNQTSMYLCASNGWDNLYSNQPQHFGDGTRLSIL.

CDR3 coding DNA: TGTGCCAGCAGCCATGGATCCTGGGCGACCGGGGAGCTGTTTTTT. It encodes CASSHGSWATGELFF. The rearrangement joins TRBV9 to TRBJ2-2; D remains unclear. The germline V gene has CDR1 SGDLS and CDR2 YYNGEE. V lost 4 bases to trimming and J lost 5 bases, with 15 bases between them. The CDR3 loop spans 15 amino acids. The entire variable domain, with the rest obtained from reference TRBV9 and TRBJ2-2, is as follows: DSGVTQTPKHLITATGQRVTLRCSPRSGDLSVYWYQQSLDQGLQFLIQYYNGEERAKGNILERFSAQQFPDLHSELNLSSLELGDSALYFCASSHGSWATGELFFGEGSRLTVL.

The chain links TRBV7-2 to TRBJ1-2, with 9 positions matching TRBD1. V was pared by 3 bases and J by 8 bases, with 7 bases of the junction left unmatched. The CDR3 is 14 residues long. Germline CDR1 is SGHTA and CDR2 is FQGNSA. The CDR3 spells CASSFLNRGRGYTF. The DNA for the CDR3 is TGTGCCAGCAGCTTCCTAAACAGGGGGCGAGGCTACACCTTC. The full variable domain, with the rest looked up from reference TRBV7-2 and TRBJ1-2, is GAGVSQSPSNKVTEKGKDVELRCDPISGHTALYWYRQSLGQGLEFLIYFQGNSAPDKSGLPSDRFSAERTGGSVSTLTIQRTQQEDSAVYLCASSFLNRGRGYTFGSGTRLTVV.

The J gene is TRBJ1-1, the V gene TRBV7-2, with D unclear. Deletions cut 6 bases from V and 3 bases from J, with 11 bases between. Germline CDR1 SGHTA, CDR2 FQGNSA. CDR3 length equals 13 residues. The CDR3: CASSSESDTEAFF. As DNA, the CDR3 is TGTGCCAGCAGTTCGGAGTCTGACACTGAAGCTTTCTTT.

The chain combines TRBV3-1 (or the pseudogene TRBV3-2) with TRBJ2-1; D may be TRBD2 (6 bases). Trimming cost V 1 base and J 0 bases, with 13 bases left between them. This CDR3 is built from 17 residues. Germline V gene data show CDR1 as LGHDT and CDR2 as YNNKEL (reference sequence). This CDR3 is CASSQVSGTFSYNEQFF. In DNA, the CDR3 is TGTGCCAGCAGCCAAGTATCCGGGACTTTCTCCTACAATGAGCAGTTCTTC.

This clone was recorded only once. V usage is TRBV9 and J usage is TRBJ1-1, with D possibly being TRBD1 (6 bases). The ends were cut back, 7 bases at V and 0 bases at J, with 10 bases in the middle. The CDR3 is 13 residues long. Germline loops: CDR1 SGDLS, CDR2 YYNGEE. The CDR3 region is CASGGAVNTEAFF. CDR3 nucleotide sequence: TGTGCCAGCGGGGGGGCGGTGAACACTGAAGCTTTCTTT.

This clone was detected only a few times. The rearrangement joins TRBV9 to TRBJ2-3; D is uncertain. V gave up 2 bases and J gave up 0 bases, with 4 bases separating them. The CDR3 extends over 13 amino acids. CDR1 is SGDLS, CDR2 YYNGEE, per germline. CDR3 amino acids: CASSVFSTDTQYF. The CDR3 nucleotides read TGTGCCAGCAGCGTTTTTAGCACAGATACGCAGTATTTT.

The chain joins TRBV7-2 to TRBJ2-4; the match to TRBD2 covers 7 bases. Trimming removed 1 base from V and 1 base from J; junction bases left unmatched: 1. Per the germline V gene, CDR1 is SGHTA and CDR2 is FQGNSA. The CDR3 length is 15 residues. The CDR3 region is CASSLGSGAKNIQYF. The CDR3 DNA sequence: TGTGCCAGCAGCTTAGGTAGCGGGGCCAAAAACATTCAGTACTTC.

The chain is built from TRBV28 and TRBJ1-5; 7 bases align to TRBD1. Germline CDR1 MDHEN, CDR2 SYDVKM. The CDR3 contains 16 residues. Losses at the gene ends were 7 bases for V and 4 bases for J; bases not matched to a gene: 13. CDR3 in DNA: TGTGCCAGCACCACCATTGGGGACAGCCGAAATCAGCCCCAGCATTTT. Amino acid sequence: CASTTIGDSRNQPQHF.

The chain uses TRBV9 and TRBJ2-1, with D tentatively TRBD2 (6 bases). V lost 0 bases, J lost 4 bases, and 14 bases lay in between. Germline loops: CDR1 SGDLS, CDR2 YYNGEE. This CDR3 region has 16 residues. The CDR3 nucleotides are TGTGCCAGCAGCGTAGCAGCCGGGACTGGGTACAATGAGCAGTTCTTC. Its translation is CASSVAAGTGYNEQFF.

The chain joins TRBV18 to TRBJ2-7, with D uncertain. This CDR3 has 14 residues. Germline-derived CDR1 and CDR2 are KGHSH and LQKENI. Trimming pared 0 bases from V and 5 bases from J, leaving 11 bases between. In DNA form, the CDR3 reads TGTGCCAGCTCACCACCTTCCACCTTTGACGAGCAGTACTTC. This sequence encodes CASSPPSTFDEQYF.

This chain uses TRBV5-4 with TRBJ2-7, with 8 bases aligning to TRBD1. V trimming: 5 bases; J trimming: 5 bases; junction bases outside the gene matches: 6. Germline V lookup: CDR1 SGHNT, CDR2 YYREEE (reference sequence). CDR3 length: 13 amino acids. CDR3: CASSGDRRNEQYF. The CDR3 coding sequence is TGTGCCAGCAGTGGGGACAGGAGGAACGAGCAGTACTTC.

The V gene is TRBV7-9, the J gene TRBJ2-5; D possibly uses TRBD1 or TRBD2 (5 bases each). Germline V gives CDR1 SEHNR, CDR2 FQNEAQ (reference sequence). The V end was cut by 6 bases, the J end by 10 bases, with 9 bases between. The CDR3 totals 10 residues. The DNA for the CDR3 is TGTGCCAGCAGGGGACGGGACCAGTACTTC. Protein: CASRGRDQYF.

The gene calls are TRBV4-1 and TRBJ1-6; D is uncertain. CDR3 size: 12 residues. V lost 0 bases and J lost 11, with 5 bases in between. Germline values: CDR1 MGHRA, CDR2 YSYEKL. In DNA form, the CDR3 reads TGCGCCAGCAGCCAAGATCGCCCACCCCTCCACTTT. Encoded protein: CASSQDRPPLHF.

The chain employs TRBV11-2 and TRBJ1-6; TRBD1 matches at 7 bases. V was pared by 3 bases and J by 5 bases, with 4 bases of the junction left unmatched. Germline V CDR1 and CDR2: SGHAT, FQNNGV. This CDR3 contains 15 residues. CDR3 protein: CASSFRGQHNSPLHF. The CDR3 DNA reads TGTGCCAGCAGCTTTAGGGGACAGCATAATTCACCCCTCCACTTT.

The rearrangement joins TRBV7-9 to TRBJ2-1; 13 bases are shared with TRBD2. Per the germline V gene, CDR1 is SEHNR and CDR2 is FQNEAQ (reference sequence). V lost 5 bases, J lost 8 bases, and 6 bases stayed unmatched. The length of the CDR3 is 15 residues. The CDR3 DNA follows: TGTGCCAGCAGCCCCAGGACTAGCGGGAGTGATGAGCAGTTCTTC. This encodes CASSPRTSGSDEQFF.

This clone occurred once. CDR3 in DNA: TGTGCCAGCAGGGTAGCGTCTAGCTCCTACAATGAGCAGTTCTTC. This codes for CASRVASSSYNEQFF. The chain carries TRBV2 and TRBJ2-1; possible D gene TRBD2, 5 bases. From germline, CDR1 is SNHLY and CDR2 FYNNEI. The V gene lost 6 bases and the J gene lost 0 bases, with 12 bases spanning the gap. This CDR3 region has 15 residues.

The CDR3 nucleotides are TGTGCCAGCAGCTTAGGACTAGCGGGATTAAACTACGAGCAGTACTTC. Amino acid sequence: CASSLGLAGLNYEQYF. V is TRBV7-8 and J is TRBJ2-7, with TRBD2 matching over 11 bases. This CDR3 region has 16 residues. Trimming removed 1 base from V and 3 bases from J; junction bases left unmatched: 5. The germline V gene encodes CDR1 SGHVS and CDR2 FQNEAQ. The whole variable domain, filled in from reference TRBV7-8 and TRBJ2-7, reads GAGVSQSPRYKVAKRGQDVALRCDPISGHVSLFWYQQALGQGPEFLTYFQNEAQLDKSGLPSDRFFAERPEGSVSTLKIQRTQQEDSAVYLCASSLGLAGLNYEQYFGPGTRLTVT.

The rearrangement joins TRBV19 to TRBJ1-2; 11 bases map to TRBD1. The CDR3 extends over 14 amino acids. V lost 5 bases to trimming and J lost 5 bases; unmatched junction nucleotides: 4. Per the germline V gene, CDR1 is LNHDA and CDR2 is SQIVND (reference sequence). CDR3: CASSPGQGGYGYTF. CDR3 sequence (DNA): TGTGCCAGTAGTCCGGGACAGGGGGGGTATGGCTACACCTTC.

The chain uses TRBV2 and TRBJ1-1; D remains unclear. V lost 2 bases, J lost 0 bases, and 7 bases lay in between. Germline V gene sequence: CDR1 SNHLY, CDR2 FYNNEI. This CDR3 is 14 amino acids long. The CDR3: CASSEMVMNTEAFF. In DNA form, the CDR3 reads TGTGCCAGCAGTGAAATGGTCATGAACACTGAAGCTTTCTTT.

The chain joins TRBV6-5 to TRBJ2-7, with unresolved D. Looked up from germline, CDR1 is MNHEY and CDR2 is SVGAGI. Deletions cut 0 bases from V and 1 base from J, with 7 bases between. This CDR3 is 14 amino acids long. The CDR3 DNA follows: TGTGCCAGCAGTTACTCGAATCCTTCCTACGAGCAGTACTTC. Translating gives CASSYSNPSYEQYF.

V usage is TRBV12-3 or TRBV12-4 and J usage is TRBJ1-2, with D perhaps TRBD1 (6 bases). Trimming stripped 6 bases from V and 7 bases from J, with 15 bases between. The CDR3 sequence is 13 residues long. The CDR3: CASRPGGGTGYTF. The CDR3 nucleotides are TGTGCCAGCAGGCCCGGGGGGGGCACTGGCTACACCTTC.

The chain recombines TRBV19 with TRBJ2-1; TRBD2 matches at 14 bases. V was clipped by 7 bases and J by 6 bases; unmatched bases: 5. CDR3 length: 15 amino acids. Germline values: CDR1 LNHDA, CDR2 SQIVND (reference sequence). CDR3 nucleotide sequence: TGTGCCAGTACCCCAGGGACTAGCGGGAGCAATGAGCAGTTCTTC. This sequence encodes CASTPGTSGSNEQFF. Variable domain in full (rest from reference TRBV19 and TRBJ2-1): DGGITQSPKYLFRKEGQNVTLSCEQNLNHDAMYWYRQDPGQGLRLIYYSQIVNDFQKGDIAEGYSVSREKKESFPLTVTSAQKNPTAFYLCASTPGTSGSNEQFFGPGTRLTVL.

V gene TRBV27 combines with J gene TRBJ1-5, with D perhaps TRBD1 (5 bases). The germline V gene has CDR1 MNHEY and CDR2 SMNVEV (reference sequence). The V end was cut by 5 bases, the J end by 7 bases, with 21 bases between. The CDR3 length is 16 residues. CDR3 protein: CASSRFGDSRQQPQHF. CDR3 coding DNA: TGTGCCAGCAGTCGTTTCGGAGACAGTCGCCAGCAGCCCCAGCATTTT.

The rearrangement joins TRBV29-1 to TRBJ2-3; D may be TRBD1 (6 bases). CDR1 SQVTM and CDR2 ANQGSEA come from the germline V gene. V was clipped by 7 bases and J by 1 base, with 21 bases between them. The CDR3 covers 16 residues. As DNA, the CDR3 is TGCAGCGGACACAGATCAGGGGTGTGGGGCACAGATACGCAGTATTTT. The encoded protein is CSGHRSGVWGTDTQYF.